Below, 5 T cell receptor beta chains from the same sample are listed, as sequenced in a study of blood T cell repertoires in COVID-19. Here immunoSEQ multiplex PCR was the method, and the copy in TCRdb shows in-frame clones only, minus some. This sample has 170,000 or so clones, with 90% found just once. Sequencing input: peripheral blood. These receptors came from a man aged 50 to 59 with acute or convalescent COVID-19.

This clone appeared a single time. J is TRBJ1-5 and V is TRBV2; 7 bases are a match to TRBD1. The germline V gene encodes CDR1 SNHLY and CDR2 FYNNEI. Trimming at V came to 3 bases and at J to 4 bases, leaving 6 bases not matched to a gene. The CDR3 spans 15 residues. The CDR3 bases are TGTGCCAGCAGTGATTTCGGACAGGCGAATCAGCCCCAGCATTTT. Its translation: CASSDFGQANQPQHF.

V usage is TRBV10-3 and J usage is TRBJ2-5, with D possibly matching TRBD1 (8 bases). CDR3 length: 13 residues. Germline V gene lookup returns CDR1 ENHRY and CDR2 SYGVKD. V gave up 6 bases and J gave up 5 bases, with 13 bases separating them. The CDR3: CAISGQGGETQYF. CDR3 nucleotide sequence: TGTGCCATCAGCGGACAGGGAGGGGAGACCCAGTACTTC.

V is TRBV6-5 and J is TRBJ2-2, with a weak D call TRBD2 (5 bases). Germline V gene sequence: CDR1 MNHEY, CDR2 SVGAGI. With 6 bases removed from V and 3 bases from J, the gap between germline ends came to 11 bases. This CDR3 comprises 14 residues. CDR3: CASRSTSYTGELFF. The CDR3 coding sequence is TGTGCCAGCAGGTCAACTAGTTACACCGGGGAGCTGTTTTTT.

This clone has just one count. CDR3 sequence reads: CARGVRDRDRESNQPQHF. The DNA for the CDR3 is TGTGCCAGGGGCGTCCGGGACAGGGACCGTGAAAGCAATCAGCCCCAGCATTTT. This chain connects TRBV10-3 to TRBJ1-5, with 9 positions matching TRBD1. V lost 10 bases to trimming and J lost 1 base; unmatched junction nucleotides: 17. CDR3 size: 18 residues. Germline CDR1 and CDR2: ENHRY and SYGVKD.

The V call is TRBV27, the J call TRBJ1-5; 8 nucleotides align to TRBD1. V trimming: 1 base; J trimming: 3 bases; junction bases outside the gene matches: 5. The CDR3 has 16 residues. Per the germline V gene, CDR1 is MNHEY and CDR2 is SMNVEV (reference sequence). DNA of the CDR3: TGTGCCAGCAGTTTATTACTGACAGGGGACAATCAGCCCCAGCATTTT. Protein: CASSLLLTGDNQPQHF.